The T cell receptor (beta chain) under discussion was sequenced for a study of shared clonotypes between healthy human individuals. The study's findings and limits: Clonotypes that were shared across four donors made up roughly 5% of naive CD4 clonotypes. Sample collection involved blood only; tissue repertoires are likely different. Though the depth was large, rarefaction showed that sorted-subset sequencing was incomplete.

As for this clone: The antigen remains undetermined.

V dropped 1 base and J dropped 4; count of bases not matched to a gene: 5. The CDR3 totals 15 residues. Germline lookup yields CDR1 MDHEN and CDR2 SYDVKM. Terminally differentiated effector memory CD45RA+ cells were excluded from the naive CD8 cells, which were CD45RO-negative and positively selected for CCR7. In the source study's methods: Filtering differed because ImmunoSEQ produced junction-only sequences that carried no quality scores. Clones were read by immunoSEQ multiplex PCR, and TCRdb kept only the in-frame ones, dropping some. V and J calls and clone size come straight from that table; D and trimming were deduced from the DNA. This table has about 2.1 million clones, over 85% appearing once.

The TCR comes from a man younger than 35 in good health. Some clones in this sample may be carry-over from other donors' samples. The sequenced material came from naive CD8+ T cells from PBMCs. The chain recombines TRBV28 with TRBJ2-7; 9 bases align to TRBD2. CDR3 sequence: CASSLLAGEEYEQYF. Here the CDR3 DNA reads TGTGCCAGCAGTTTATTAGCGGGAGAGGAGTACGAGCAGTACTTC.